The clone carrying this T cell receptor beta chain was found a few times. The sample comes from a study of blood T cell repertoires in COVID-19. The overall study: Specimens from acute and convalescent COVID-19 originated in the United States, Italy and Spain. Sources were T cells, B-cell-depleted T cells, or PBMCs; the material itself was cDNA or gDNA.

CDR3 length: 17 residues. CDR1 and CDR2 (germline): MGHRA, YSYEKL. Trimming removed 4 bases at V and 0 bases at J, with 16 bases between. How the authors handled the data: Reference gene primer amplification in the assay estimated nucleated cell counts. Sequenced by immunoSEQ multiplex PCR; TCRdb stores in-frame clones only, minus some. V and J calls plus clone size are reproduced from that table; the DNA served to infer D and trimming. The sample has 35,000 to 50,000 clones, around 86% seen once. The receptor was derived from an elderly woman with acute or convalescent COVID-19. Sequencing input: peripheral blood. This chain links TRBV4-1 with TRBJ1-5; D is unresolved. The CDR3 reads CASSPNGGRYSNQPQHF. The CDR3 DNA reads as TGCGCCAGCAGCCCCAATGGTGGGAGATATAGCAATCAGCCCCAGCATTTT.